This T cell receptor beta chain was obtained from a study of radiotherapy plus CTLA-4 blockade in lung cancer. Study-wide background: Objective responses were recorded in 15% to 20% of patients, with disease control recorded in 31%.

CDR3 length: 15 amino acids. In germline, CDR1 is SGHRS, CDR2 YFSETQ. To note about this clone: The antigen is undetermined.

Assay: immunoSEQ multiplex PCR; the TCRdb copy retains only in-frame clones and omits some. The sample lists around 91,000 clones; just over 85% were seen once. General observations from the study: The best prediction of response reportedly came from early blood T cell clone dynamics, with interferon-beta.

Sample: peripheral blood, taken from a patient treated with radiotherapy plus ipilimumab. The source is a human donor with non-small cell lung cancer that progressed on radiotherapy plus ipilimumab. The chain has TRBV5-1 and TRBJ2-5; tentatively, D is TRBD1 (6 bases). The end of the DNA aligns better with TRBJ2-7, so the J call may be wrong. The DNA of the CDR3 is TGCGCCAGCACTGGCGGCCCAGGGGTTGGCTACGAGCAGTACTTC. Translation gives CASTGGPGVGYEQYF.